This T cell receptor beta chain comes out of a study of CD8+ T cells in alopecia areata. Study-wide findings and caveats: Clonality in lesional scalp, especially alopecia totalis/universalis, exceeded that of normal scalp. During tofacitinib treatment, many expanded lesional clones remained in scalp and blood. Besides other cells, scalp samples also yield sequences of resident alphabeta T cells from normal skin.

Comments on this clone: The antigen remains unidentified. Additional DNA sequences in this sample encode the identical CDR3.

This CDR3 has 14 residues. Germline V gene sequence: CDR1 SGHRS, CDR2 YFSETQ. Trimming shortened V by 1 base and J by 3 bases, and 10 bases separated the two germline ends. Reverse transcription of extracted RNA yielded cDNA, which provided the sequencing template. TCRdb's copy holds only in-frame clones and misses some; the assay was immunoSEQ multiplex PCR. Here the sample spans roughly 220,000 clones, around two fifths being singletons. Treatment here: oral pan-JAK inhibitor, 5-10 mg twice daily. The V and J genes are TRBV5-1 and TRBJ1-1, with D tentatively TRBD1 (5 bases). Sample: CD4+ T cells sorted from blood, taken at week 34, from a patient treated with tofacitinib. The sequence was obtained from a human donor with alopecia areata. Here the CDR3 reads CASSLKGRDTEAFF. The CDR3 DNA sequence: TGCGCCAGCAGCTTGAAGGGGAGGGACACTGAAGCTTTCTTT. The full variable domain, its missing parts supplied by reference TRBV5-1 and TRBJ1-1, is KAGVTQTPRYLIKTRGQQVTLSCSPISGHRSVSWYQQTPGQGLQFLFEYFSETQRNKGNFPGRFSGRQFSNSRSEMNVSTLELGDSALYLCASSLKGRDTEAFFGQGTRLTVV.